Sequencing of this T cell receptor beta chain was carried out in a study of blood T cell repertoires in COVID-19. Study overall: Samples of COVID-19 (acute and convalescent) were obtained from the United States, Italy and Spain. In each case, the material was cDNA or gDNA derived from T cells, B-cell-depleted T cells, or PBMCs.

Trimming took 5 bases from V and 7 from J; bases not matched to a gene: 6. Germline V gene data show CDR1 as SGHTA and CDR2 as FQGTGA. This CDR3 is built from 14 residues. TCRdb keeps only in-frame clones here, not all; method: immunoSEQ multiplex PCR. The repertoire holds approximately 90,000 clones, with more than 70% as singletons. The source material was peripheral blood. This chain joins TRBV7-3 and TRBJ1-5; 9 bases are a match to TRBD1. This receptor was taken from a man in his fifties or sixties with acute or convalescent COVID-19. CDR3 region: CASSPTGGGQPQHF. The CDR3 DNA follows: TGTGCCAGCAGCCCAACAGGGGGCGGGCAGCCCCAGCATTTT.